One sample yielded the 32 T cell receptor beta chains listed below, sequenced in a study of regulatory T cells in long-lasting Graves disease listed by TCRdb under 2021. The meaning of the sample's time point label: newly diagnosed GD, antithyroid drugs for less than 3 months. For both TCR sequencing and RNA sequencing, RNA was extracted from PBMCs in TRIzol. Library method: multiplex PCR. The listed sequencing device is Illumina HiSeq 4000. TCR beta libraries were built with iRepertoire HTBI primers and Arm-PCR amplification of CDR3 regions. The public reads were run again by TCRdb, first through fastp at Q25 and then through MiXCR, and only productive beta chains were kept. Rows matching on CDR3 protein sequence are summarized as one entry with the most common DNA and genes. The sample table records 510,000 or so distinct CDR3 sequences; approximately 12% of these occur just once. The ten top clones hold 7.5% to 9% of the sample.

Separately, the same data were catalogued under a study of T cells in Graves' hyperthyroidism and ophthalmopathy.

The sequences come from peripheral blood mononuclear cells (PBMCs), collected at new diagnosis, from a patient treated with antithyroid drugs. The receptor source for this set is a woman aged 30 to 39 with Graves disease. Donor details come from another sample of the same person, matched by shared clones.

This clonotype was seen only a few times. The CDR3: CASSQDKRGLAGRGAEQYF. CDR3 bases: TGCGCCAGCAGCCAAGATAAGAGGGGACTAGCGGGCCGTGGCGCGGAGCAGTACTTC. This chain links TRBV4-3 with TRBJ2-7; 12 nucleotides agree with TRBD2. There are 19 residues in the CDR3. Germline V gene sequence: CDR1 LGHNA, CDR2 YSLEER. J was trimmed by 7 bases and V by 0 bases; bases with no gene match: 16.

The table lists this clonotype with many counts. The J gene is TRBJ2-7, the V gene TRBV25-1; D possibly corresponds to TRBD1 (7 bases). Germline V gene sequence: CDR1 MGHDK, CDR2 SYGVNS. The CDR3 has 17 residues. Between the trimmed V and J ends, which lost 10 bases and 0 bases, there was a span of 25 bases. In DNA form, the CDR3 reads TGTGCCACAAGAGGAGGGGGCCGGACCCCAAGCTCCTACGAGCAGTACTTC. Translation: CATRGGGRTPSSYEQYF.

This chain connects TRBV6-5 to TRBJ2-3, with 7 nucleotides matching TRBD2. Germline assignment: CDR1 MNHEY and CDR2 SVGAGI. The CDR3 is 17 residues long. Losses at the gene ends were 0 bases for V and 2 bases for J; bases not matched to a gene: 8. CDR3 region: CASSYSSIERDTDTQYF. CDR3 nucleotides: TGTGCCAGCAGTTACTCCAGTATTGAGCGGGACACAGATACGCAGTATTTT.

This clonotype was counted many times. The chain couples TRBV29-1 to TRBJ2-2; 13 positions match TRBD2. CDR3 length: 15 amino acids. With V trimmed by 5 bases and J by 4 bases, 4 bases remained unmatched. CDR1 SQVTM and CDR2 ANQGSEA come from the germline V gene. CDR3: CSVRLAGGFTGELFF. The DNA for the CDR3 is TGCAGCGTTCGACTAGCGGGAGGTTTCACCGGGGAGCTGTTTTTT.

This rearrangement joins TRBV2 to TRBJ2-5; 8 bases line up with TRBD1. Trimming at V came to 4 bases and at J to 2 bases, leaving 6 bases not matched to a gene. This CDR3 has 15 residues. CDR1 is SNHLY and CDR2 is FYNNEI in the germline V gene. CDR3 sequence: CASSGDRGKQETQYF. CDR3 nucleotides: TGTGCCAGCAGTGGTGACAGGGGTAAACAAGAGACCCAGTACTTC.

This clonotype occurred many times. V and J are TRBV11-1 and TRBJ2-4, with TRBD2 identical over 11 bases. V lost 1 base and J lost 12; bases outside the gene matches: 8. Germline assignment: CDR1 SGHAT and CDR2 FQDESV (reference sequence). The CDR3 sequence is 15 residues long. DNA for the CDR3: TGTGCCAGCAGCTTAGGGGTTGTGACTAGCGGGACTCAGTACTTC. As protein: CASSLGVVTSGTQYF. Filled out from reference TRBV11-1 and TRBJ2-4, the complete variable domain reads EAEVAQSPRYKITEKSQAVAFWCDPISGHATLYWYRQILGQGPELLVQFQDESVVDDSQLPKDRFSAERLKGVDSTLKIQPAELGDSAMYLCASSLGVVTSGTQYFGAGTRLSVL.

At least ten counts were recorded for this clonotype. The chain employs TRBV12-3 or TRBV12-4 and TRBJ2-7; D gene ambiguous. V was shortened by 3 bases and J by 2 bases, with 11 bases between the two germline ends. This CDR3 comprises 14 residues. The CDR3 loop reads CASSFSLKAYEQYF. CDR3 sequence (DNA): TGTGCCAGCAGTTTTAGTCTCAAAGCCTACGAGCAGTACTTC.

CDR3 loop: CASTSGTIETQYF. CDR3 nucleotide sequence: TGTGCCAGCACATCCGGGACAATAGAGACCCAGTACTTC. The rearrangement joins TRBV2 to TRBJ2-5; D may be TRBD1 (6 bases). The CDR3 has 13 residues. Germline V gene data show CDR1 as SNHLY and CDR2 as FYNNEI. Trimming pared 7 bases from V and 4 bases from J, leaving 13 bases between. Based on the CDR3 plus reference TRBV2 and TRBJ2-5, the full variable domain is EPEVTQTPSHQVTQMGQEVILRCVPISNHLYFYWYRQILGQKVEFLVSFYNNEISEKSEIFDDQFSVERPDGSNFTLKIRSTKLEDSAMYFCASTSGTIETQYFGPGTRLLVL.

The table lists this clonotype with a few counts. The genes are TRBV29-1 and TRBJ2-2; D uncertain. The V gene's germline CDR1 is SQVTM and CDR2 ANQGSEA. The CDR3 has 12 amino acids. V lost 3 bases to trimming and J lost 7 bases, with 9 bases between them. CDR3 DNA: TGCAGCGTTGACAAAAGGAACGGGGAGCTGTTTTTT. As protein: CSVDKRNGELFF.

This clonotype was observed many times. The chain links TRBV14 to TRBJ2-7; the D gene is possibly TRBD1 (6 bases). The CDR3 spans 13 residues. V gave up 4 bases and J gave up 2 bases, with 9 bases separating them. Germline CDR1 is SGHDN and CDR2 is FVKESK. CDR3 sequence reads: CASSPWTAYEQYF. In DNA, the CDR3 is TGTGCCAGCAGCCCATGGACAGCCTACGAGCAGTACTTC.

There are many counts of this clonotype. The chain joins TRBV12-3 or TRBV12-4 to TRBJ2-1; D uncertain. The CDR3 is 13 amino acids. Trimming took off 8 bases at V and 5 bases at J, with 13 bases between the two ends. CDR3: CASCWRRDNEQFF. The DNA of the CDR3 is TGTGCCAGCTGCTGGAGAAGGGACAATGAGCAGTTCTTC.

This clonotype came up many times. This chain links TRBV28 with TRBJ1-1; 7 nucleotides agree with TRBD1. Trimming took 8 bases from V and 3 from J; bases not matched to a gene: 12. CDR3 length: 15 residues. Germline V gene sequence: CDR1 MDHEN, CDR2 SYDVKM. The CDR3 spells CASALTGRGYTEAFF. The CDR3 bases are TGTGCCAGCGCATTGACAGGGAGAGGCTACACTGAAGCTTTCTTT.

The chain combines TRBV9 with TRBJ2-7; 10 positions match TRBD2. This CDR3 region has 17 residues. The ends lost 4 bases at V and 1 base at J; junction bases unmatched: 11. Germline V lookup: CDR1 SGDLS, CDR2 YYNGEE. The CDR3 protein is CASSPRLAGPISYEQYF. DNA of the CDR3: TGTGCCAGCAGCCCCCGACTAGCGGGCCCCATTTCCTACGAGCAGTACTTC. Combining the CDR3 with reference TRBV9 and TRBJ2-7 gives the whole variable domain DSGVTQTPKHLITATGQRVTLRCSPRSGDLSVYWYQQSLDQGLQFLIQYYNGEERAKGNILERFSAQQFPDLHSELNLSSLELGDSALYFCASSPRLAGPISYEQYFGPGTRLTVT.

Comments on this clonotype: A much bigger clone sits one base away, suggesting this may be a read error. The chain links TRBV5-5 to TRBJ2-3; a weak D match, TRBD1 (5 bases). Per the germline V gene, CDR1 is SGHKS and CDR2 is YYEKEE (reference sequence). The germline V and J ends were trimmed by 5 bases and 0 bases, with 7 bases remaining between them. The CDR3 runs 13 residues. The CDR3 bases are TGTGCCAGCAGGGACACTAGCACAGATACGCAGTATTTT. It specifies CASRDTSTDTQYF.

The chain uses TRBV7-3 and TRBJ2-3; 7 bases match TRBD1. The germline V gene has CDR1 SGHTA and CDR2 FQGTGA. V shed 5 bases and J 4 bases; nucleotides not matched to a gene: 6. The CDR3 has 14 residues. In DNA, the CDR3 is TGTGCCAGCAGCGCAACAGGGGTGGCAGATACGCAGTATTTT. This sequence encodes CASSATGVADTQYF.

This clonotype was recorded at least ten times. This chain joins TRBV30 and TRBJ1-6; D is undetermined. V shed 0 bases and J shed 5 bases, with 8 bases lying between them. The CDR3 totals 14 residues. Per the germline V gene, CDR1 is GTSNPN and CDR2 is SVGIG (reference sequence). CDR3 amino acids: CAWSVAGNNSPLHF. The CDR3 region has the DNA TGTGCCTGGAGTGTAGCGGGGAATAATTCACCCCTCCACTTT.

About this clonotype: A far larger clone is one base from this, pointing to a likely read error. This chain connects TRBV7-2 to TRBJ2-2; TRBD1 agrees at 9 bases. The CDR3 loop spans 16 amino acids. Germline CDR1 is SGHTA and CDR2 is FQGNSA. Here the CDR3 DNA reads TGTGCCAGCAGTTTATTCGGACAGGGGTACACCAGGGAGCTGTTTTTT. Protein sequence: CASSLFGQGYTRELFF.

This clonotype occurred many times. J is TRBJ2-1 and V is TRBV11-2, with 15 bases that match TRBD2. The germline V gene encodes CDR1 SGHAT and CDR2 FQNNGV. The CDR3 runs to 16 residues. J was trimmed by 9 bases and V by 3 bases; bases with no gene match: 6. CDR3 residues: CASSFNSGLAGGEQFF. CDR3 DNA sequence: TGTGCCAGCAGCTTCAACTCGGGACTAGCGGGAGGTGAGCAGTTCTTC.

There are many counts of this clonotype. The CDR3, as DNA: TGTGCCAGCAGTCAACAGGGTTTAAGCACTGAAGCTTTCTTT. Protein product: CASSQQGLSTEAFF. V and J are TRBV12-3 or TRBV12-4 and TRBJ1-1; D perhaps matches TRBD1 (6 bases). The V end was cut by 5 bases, the J end by 4 bases, with 14 bases between. This CDR3 is built from 14 residues.

The chain has TRBV7-8 and TRBJ1-5; possibly TRBD1 for D (5 bases). V was shortened by 4 bases and J by 1 base, with 11 bases between the two germline ends. This CDR3 has 15 residues. CDR1 is SGHVS and CDR2 is FQNEAQ in the germline V gene. Here the CDR3 reads CASSYTGGSNQPQHF. The CDR3 nucleotides read TGTGCCAGCAGCTACACGGGGGGAAGCAATCAGCCCCAGCATTTT.

This clonotype showed up just a few times. The V and J genes are TRBV12-3 or TRBV12-4 and TRBJ1-5, with D maybe TRBD1 (5 bases). The CDR3 has 15 residues. V gave up 1 base and J gave up 7 bases, with 14 bases separating them. The CDR3 DNA follows: TGTGCCAGCAGTTTAGTAGCCAGGGTAGGCCAGCCCCAGCATTTT. Its protein product is CASSLVARVGQPQHF.

The rearrangement links TRBV11-2 to TRBJ2-1; TRBD1 agrees at 7 bases. V lost 5 bases to trimming and J lost 14 bases; unmatched junction nucleotides: 9. Germline assignment: CDR1 SGHAT and CDR2 FQNNGV. The CDR3 totals 12 residues. Here the CDR3 reads CASSHTGQEEFF. The CDR3 DNA is TGTGCCAGCAGCCACACAGGACAGGAGGAGTTCTTC. The full variable domain, its missing parts supplied by reference TRBV11-2 and TRBJ2-1, is EAGVAQSPRYKIIEKRQSVAFWCNPISGHATLYWYQQILGQGPKLLIQFQNNGVVDDSQLPKDRFSAERLKGVDSTLKIQPAKLEDSAVYLCASSHTGQEEFFGPGTRLTVL.

This clonotype was observed a few times. The chain is built from TRBV30 and TRBJ1-3; D not certain. The CDR3 is 14 residues long. Trimming removed 5 bases at V and 0 bases at J, with 11 bases between. Germline CDR1 GTSNPN, CDR2 SVGIG (reference sequence). The CDR3 is CAWVIIYSGNTIYF. As DNA, the CDR3 is TGTGCCTGGGTAATAATATACTCTGGAAACACCATATATTTT.

Ten or more counts support this clonotype. The CDR3: CSASSGQGLNEQFF. CDR3 DNA sequence: TGCAGTGCTAGTTCCGGACAGGGGTTGAATGAGCAGTTCTTC. V and J are TRBV20-1 and TRBJ2-1; the match to TRBD1 covers 9 bases. Germline V gene data show CDR1 as DFQATT and CDR2 as SNEGSKA (reference sequence). The CDR3 extends over 14 amino acids. V dropped 3 bases and J dropped 7; count of bases not matched to a gene: 7.

The sample holds many counts of this clonotype. The chain uses TRBV5-1 and TRBJ1-1, with a tentative D call TRBD1 (5 bases). Germline V gene data show CDR1 as SGHRS and CDR2 as YFSETQ. This CDR3 spans 14 amino acids. Trimming took 4 bases from V and 3 from J, leaving 13 bases between them. CDR3 DNA: TGCGCCAGCAGCCTTCGTGGGGCGGACACTGAAGCTTTCTTT. Translation gives CASSLRGADTEAFF.

The J gene is TRBJ1-5, the V gene TRBV7-9; tentative D call: TRBD1 (5 bases). V lost 5 bases and J 4 bases, leaving 12 bases between the germline ends. The V gene's germline CDR1 is SEHNR and CDR2 FQNEAQ (reference sequence). The CDR3 consists of 14 residues. CDR3 region: CASSTDSINQPQHF. The CDR3 coding sequence is TGTGCCAGCAGCACCGACAGCATAAATCAGCCCCAGCATTTT. The full variable domain, rest sourced from reference TRBV7-9 and TRBJ1-5, is DTGVSQNPRHKITKRGQNVTFRCDPISEHNRLYWYRQTLGQGPEFLTYFQNEAQLEKSRLLSDRFSAERPKGSFSTLEIQRTEQGDSAMYLCASSTDSINQPQHFGDGTRLSIL.

This clonotype has a count of ten or more. The rearrangement uses TRBV18 and TRBJ1-6; D is ambiguous. The V end lost 0 bases, the J end lost 7 bases, and 10 bases lay between the germline ends. Per the germline V gene, CDR1 is KGHSH and CDR2 is LQKENI. This CDR3 contains 15 residues. CDR3 nucleotide sequence: TGTGCCAGCTCACCACCGGGCCCTAGGAATTCACCCCTCCACTTT. Protein product: CASSPPGPRNSPLHF.

In this sample, this clonotype turned up many times. The chain is built from TRBV6-1 and TRBJ1-4, with D possibly matching TRBD1 (6 bases). Trimming removed 1 base from V and 2 bases from J, with 8 bases in between. The CDR3 runs 15 residues. Germline lookup yields CDR1 MNHNS and CDR2 SASEGT. CDR3 nucleotide sequence: TGTGCCAGCAGTGAAGTACAGGGTACTAATGAAAAACTGTTTTTT. It yields the protein CASSEVQGTNEKLFF.

This clonotype was counted between two and nine times. Given a much more abundant clone one base away, this may be a read error. Here the CDR3 DNA reads TGCGCCAGCAGCCCCCCTTTGGATAGCGGGAACGGGCAGTACTTC. Amino acids: CASSPPLDSGNGQYF. The rearrangement uses TRBV5-1 and TRBJ2-7; 8 nucleotides match TRBD2. This CDR3 region has 15 residues. V trimming: 4 bases; J trimming: 9 bases; junction bases outside the gene matches: 15. Germline CDR1 and CDR2: SGHRS and YFSETQ.

This clonotype was counted many times. The chain combines TRBV28 with TRBJ1-2; weak D call: TRBD1 (6 bases). Germline loops: CDR1 MDHEN, CDR2 SYDVKM. Trimming stripped 6 bases from V and 0 bases from J, with 8 bases between. This CDR3 contains 13 residues. CDR3 sequence reads: CASRDSSNYGYTF. As DNA, the CDR3 is TGTGCCAGCAGGGACAGTTCTAACTATGGCTACACCTTC.

At least ten counts were recorded for this clonotype. V usage is TRBV5-6 and J usage is TRBJ2-5, with 11 bases that match TRBD2. Germline V gene lookup returns CDR1 SGHDT and CDR2 YYEEEE. The V gene end was trimmed by 4 bases and the J gene end by 1 base; junction bases not matched to a gene: 6. This CDR3 comprises 16 residues. Here the CDR3 reads CASSIAGTSGQETQYF. The CDR3 coding sequence is TGTGCCAGCAGCATCGCCGGGACTAGCGGCCAAGAGACCCAGTACTTC.

In this sample, this clonotype turned up once. This sequence joins TRBV2 and TRBJ1-1, with D perhaps TRBD1 (6 bases). The germline CDR1 and CDR2 sequences are SNHLY and FYNNEI. The V and J ends lost 7 bases and 6 bases respectively, with 21 bases between them. This CDR3 comprises 15 residues. The CDR3 coding sequence is TGTGCCAGCACCAAGGGGGTAGCGGGAGGGGCTGAAGCTTTCTTT. This encodes CASTKGVAGGAEAFF.